Listed here is a single T cell receptor beta chain. Antigen unknown. Deletions cut 1 base from V and 1 base from J, with 11 bases between. Germline V gives CDR1 MGHRA, CDR2 YSYEKL. The CDR3 covers 15 residues. The sample comes from a study of cytomegalovirus exposure and HLA in healthy donors. Overall study findings and caveats: A few CMV-associated chains were confirmed in vitro to be specific for CMV antigens.

This table comes from immunoSEQ multiplex PCR, and its TCRdb copy is limited to in-frame clones, with some not included. In the table there are roughly 250,000 clones, around nine tenths of which are singletons. Sequencing input: PBMCs. J is TRBJ2-7 and V is TRBV4-1; D not resolved. The receptor was isolated from a man in his late teens or twenties in good health and CMV-seronegative. CDR3 sequence reads: CASSQASQPSYEQYF. For the CDR3, the DNA is TGCGCCAGCAGCCAAGCATCACAGCCATCCTACGAGCAGTACTTC.